One and the same sample provided the 11 T cell receptor beta chains below, sequenced in a study of regulatory T cells in long-lasting Graves disease. The time point was: newly diagnosed GD, antithyroid drugs for less than 3 months. There was RNA extracted from PBMCs, and the TCR library was made from it. Researchers made TCR beta libraries by using iRepertoire HTBI primers and running Arm-PCR on CDR3 regions. In TCRdb, the multiplex PCR reads were re-called with MiXCR into one record per CDR3 protein. Seen here are about 470,000 distinct CDR3 sequences, roughly 16% observed once, and the top ten hold 10% to 15%. These same data were also listed under a study on T cells in Graves' hyperthyroidism and ophthalmopathy.

The specimen was peripheral blood mononuclear cells (PBMCs), collected at new diagnosis, from a patient treated with antithyroid drugs. Source of these receptors: a man aged 35 to 55 with Graves disease.

This clonotype was counted a few times. V and J are TRBV7-9 and TRBJ2-5; D unclear. Germline loops: CDR1 SEHNR, CDR2 FQNEAQ (reference sequence). The length of the CDR3 is 13 residues. V lost 2 bases and J 3 bases, leaving 7 bases between the germline ends. The DNA of the CDR3 is TGTGCCAGCAGCTTACACGCGAAAGAGACCCAGTACTTC. It encodes CASSLHAKETQYF.

This clonotype was recorded at least ten times. The gene calls are TRBV12-3 or TRBV12-4 and TRBJ2-2; 7 bases line up with TRBD2. CDR3 length: 16 residues. V was clipped by 6 bases and J by 4 bases; unmatched bases: 11. The CDR3 loop is CASSPTRRGSTGELFF. Here the CDR3 DNA reads TGTGCCAGCAGCCCCACTCGGCGGGGGTCCACCGGGGAGCTGTTTTTT.

This clonotype was found many times. This chain connects TRBV7-2 to TRBJ2-5, with 7 bases fitting TRBD2. CDR3 length equals 14 residues. Trimming removed 5 bases from V and 7 bases from J; junction bases left unmatched: 10. Germline V CDR1 and CDR2: SGHTA, FQGNSA. CDR3 nucleotide sequence: TGTGCCAGCAGCCCGCTGGGGACTATGGCGACCCAGTACTTC. Residues: CASSPLGTMATQYF.

This clonotype was counted only a few times. The chain is built from TRBV5-1 and TRBJ2-6; tentatively, D is TRBD1 (6 bases). Trimming stripped 7 bases from V and 4 bases from J, with 18 bases between. Germline CDR1 SGHRS, CDR2 YFSETQ. The CDR3 consists of 16 residues. This CDR3 is CASSRAGAGGANVLTF. CDR3 DNA sequence: TGCGCCAGCTCCCGGGCAGGGGCAGGCGGGGCCAACGTCCTGACTTTC.

This clonotype was counted many times. This chain connects TRBV5-1 to TRBJ2-7; D possibly corresponds to TRBD2 (6 bases). This CDR3 contains 14 residues. Germline values: CDR1 SGHRS, CDR2 YFSETQ. V was pared by 0 bases and J by 5 bases, with 12 bases between. CDR3 sequence (DNA): TGCGCCAGCAGCTTGGGGGCGGGACCCGACGAGCAGTACTTC. Amino acid sequence: CASSLGAGPDEQYF.

This clonotype was detected many times. V is TRBV28 and J is TRBJ2-2; TRBD2 matches at 7 bases. The CDR3 has 15 residues. Germline V gene lookup returns CDR1 MDHEN and CDR2 SYDVKM. Trimming removed 6 bases from V and 5 bases from J; junction bases left unmatched: 9. CDR3 protein: CASSSWARGTGELFF. DNA of the CDR3: TGTGCCAGCAGCTCGTGGGCGCGGGGGACCGGGGAGCTGTTTTTT.

This clonotype has a count of ten or more. This chain connects TRBV18 to TRBJ2-1; 13 bases are shared with TRBD2. The germline CDR1 and CDR2 sequences are KGHSH and LQKENI. V dropped 0 bases and J dropped 7; count of bases not matched to a gene: 0. This CDR3 contains 15 residues. In DNA, the CDR3 is TGTGCCAGCTCACCACCGACTAGCGGGAGGAATGAGCAGTTCTTC. Its translation: CASSPPTSGRNEQFF.

Ten or more counts support this clonotype. This likely comes from a read error, as the CDR3 has no conserved phenylalanine or tryptophan at its end. The rearrangement joins TRBV28 to TRBJ2-1; 11 nucleotides agree with TRBD2. After removal of 5 bases from V and 0 bases from J, the junction contained 12 bases not matched to a gene. The germline V gene has CDR1 MDHEN and CDR2 SYDVKM. This CDR3 has 19 amino acids. The CDR3 spells CASSSPGTSGESSYNEQFL. The DNA of the CDR3 is TGTGCCAGCAGTAGTCCCGGGACTAGCGGAGAGAGCTCCTACAATGAGCAGTTCCTC.

The table lists this clonotype with many counts. The V gene is TRBV6-1, the J gene TRBJ2-4; no clear D. This CDR3 has 16 residues. V shed 5 bases and J shed 5 bases, with 19 bases lying between them. The germline CDR1 and CDR2 sequences are MNHNS and SASEGT. In DNA form, the CDR3 reads TGTGCCAGCAGTATAAAGTCGGAAAACTTAGAAAACATTCAGTACTTC. Amino acids: CASSIKSENLENIQYF.

The rearrangement joins TRBV15 to TRBJ2-7; possible D gene TRBD1, 5 bases. This CDR3 has 15 residues. Between the trimmed V and J ends, which lost 0 bases and 0 bases, there was a span of 9 bases. Per germline, CDR1 LNHNV and CDR2 YYDKDF (reference sequence). The CDR3 here is CATSRETASSYEQYF. The CDR3 DNA reads as TGTGCCACCAGCAGAGAGACAGCGAGCTCCTACGAGCAGTACTTC. The full variable domain, rest sourced from reference TRBV15 and TRBJ2-7, is DAMVIQNPRYQVTQFGKPVTLSCSQTLNHNVMYWYQQKSSQAPKLLFHYYDKDFNNEADTPDNFQSRRPNTSFCFLDIRSPGLGDTAMYLCATSRETASSYEQYFGPGTRLTVT.

This clonotype was seen many times. The chain carries TRBV28 and TRBJ2-4; D is unclear. This CDR3 contains 12 residues. CDR1 is MDHEN and CDR2 is SYDVKM in the germline V gene. Trimming left V 5 bases short and J 8 bases short, with 10 bases between. The CDR3 is CASSQGRDIQYF. In DNA form, the CDR3 reads TGTGCCAGCAGTCAAGGACGGGACATTCAGTACTTC.